The following is a T cell receptor (beta chain) sequence with its context. How the authors handled the data: Nucleated cell number was recorded as an estimate derived from reference gene primer amplification. Only in-frame clones appear in the TCRdb table, and some are missing; sequencing was by immunoSEQ multiplex PCR. V, J and clone size are taken as reported in that table, and D and trimming were inferred from the DNA itself. The sample gives 200,000 to 250,000 clones, under 90% of which show up once; around 10% is in the top ten. The data belong to a study of blood T cell repertoires in COVID-19. For the study at large: Acute and convalescent COVID-19 specimens originated in the United States, Italy and Spain. From T cells, B-cell-depleted T cells, or PBMCs came the material, which was cDNA or gDNA.

The length of the CDR3 is 14 residues. V was trimmed by 0 bases and J by 2 bases, leaving 9 bases between them. Per germline, CDR1 SGHRS and CDR2 YFSETQ. Seattle patients were enrolled during active infection and followed longitudinally. Sequences were obtained from peripheral blood. The sequence came from a man aged 45 to 65 with COVID-19, enrolled during active disease. V gene TRBV5-1 combines with J gene TRBJ2-7; the D gene is possibly TRBD1 (6 bases). CDR3 bases: TGCGCCAGCAGCTTGGCACAGGGAACCTACGAGCAGTACTTC. Its translation is CASSLAQGTYEQYF.